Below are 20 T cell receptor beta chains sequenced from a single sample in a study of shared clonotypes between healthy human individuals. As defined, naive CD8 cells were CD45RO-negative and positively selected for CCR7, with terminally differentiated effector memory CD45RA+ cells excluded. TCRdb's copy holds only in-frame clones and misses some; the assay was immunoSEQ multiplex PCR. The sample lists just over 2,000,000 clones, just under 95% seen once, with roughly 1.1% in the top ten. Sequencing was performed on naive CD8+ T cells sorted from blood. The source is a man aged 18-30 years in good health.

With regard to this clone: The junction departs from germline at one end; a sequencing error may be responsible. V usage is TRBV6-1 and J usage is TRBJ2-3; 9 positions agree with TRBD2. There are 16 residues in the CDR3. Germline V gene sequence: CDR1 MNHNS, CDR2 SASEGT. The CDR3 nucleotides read TGTGCCAGCAGAGAAGCGGGGGGAACCTTCCCATATACGCAGTATTTT. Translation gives CASREAGGTFPYTQYF.

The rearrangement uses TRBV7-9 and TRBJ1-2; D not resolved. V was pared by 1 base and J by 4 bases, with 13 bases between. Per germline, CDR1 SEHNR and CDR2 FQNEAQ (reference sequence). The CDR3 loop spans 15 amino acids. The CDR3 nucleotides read TGTGCCAGCAGCTTAGGTACGGGTTTCATCTATGGCTACACCTTC. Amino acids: CASSLGTGFIYGYTF.

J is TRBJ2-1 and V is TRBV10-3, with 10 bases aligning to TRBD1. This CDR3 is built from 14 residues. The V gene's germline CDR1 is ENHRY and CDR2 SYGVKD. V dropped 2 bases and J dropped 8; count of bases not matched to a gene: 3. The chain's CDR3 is CAISEGGQGYEQFF. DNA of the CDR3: TGTGCCATCAGTGAGGGGGGACAGGGGTATGAGCAGTTCTTC.

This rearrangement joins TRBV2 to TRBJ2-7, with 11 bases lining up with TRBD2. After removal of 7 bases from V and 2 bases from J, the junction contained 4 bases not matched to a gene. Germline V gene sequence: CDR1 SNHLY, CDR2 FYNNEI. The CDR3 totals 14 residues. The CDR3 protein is CASKGTSGTYEQYF. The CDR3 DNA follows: TGTGCCAGCAAGGGGACTAGCGGCACCTACGAGCAGTACTTC.

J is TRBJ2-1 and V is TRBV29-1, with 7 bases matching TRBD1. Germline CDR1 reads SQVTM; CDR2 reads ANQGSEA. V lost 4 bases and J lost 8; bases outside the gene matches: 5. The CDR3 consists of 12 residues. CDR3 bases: TGCAGCGTTGTGACAGGGAACTATGAGCAGTTCTTC. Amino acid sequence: CSVVTGNYEQFF.

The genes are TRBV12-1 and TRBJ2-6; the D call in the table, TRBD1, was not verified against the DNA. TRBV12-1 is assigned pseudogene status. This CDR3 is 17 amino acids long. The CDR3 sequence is CARVDRRQTSGANVLTF. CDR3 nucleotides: TGTGCCAGAGTCGACAGGCGACAGACTTCTGGGGCCAACGTCCTGACTTTC.

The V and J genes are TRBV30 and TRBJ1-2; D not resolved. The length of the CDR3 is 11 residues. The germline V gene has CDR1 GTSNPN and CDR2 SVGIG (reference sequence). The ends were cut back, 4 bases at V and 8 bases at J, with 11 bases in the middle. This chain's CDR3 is CAWTQDRGYTF. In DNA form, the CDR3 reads TGTGCCTGGACCCAGGATAGAGGCTACACCTTC.

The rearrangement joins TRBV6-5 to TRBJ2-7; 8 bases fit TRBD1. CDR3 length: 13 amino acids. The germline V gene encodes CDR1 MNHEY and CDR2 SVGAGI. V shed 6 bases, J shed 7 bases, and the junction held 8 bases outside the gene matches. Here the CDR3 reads CASSPDRGGEQYF. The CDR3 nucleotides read TGTGCCAGCAGCCCTGACAGGGGTGGAGAGCAGTACTTC.

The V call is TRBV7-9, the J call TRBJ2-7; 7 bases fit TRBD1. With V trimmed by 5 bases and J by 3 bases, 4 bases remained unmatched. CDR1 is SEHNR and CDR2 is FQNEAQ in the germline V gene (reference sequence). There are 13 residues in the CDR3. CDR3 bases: TGTGCCAGCAGCGGGAGACAGGGCTACGAGCAGTACTTC. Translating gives CASSGRQGYEQYF.

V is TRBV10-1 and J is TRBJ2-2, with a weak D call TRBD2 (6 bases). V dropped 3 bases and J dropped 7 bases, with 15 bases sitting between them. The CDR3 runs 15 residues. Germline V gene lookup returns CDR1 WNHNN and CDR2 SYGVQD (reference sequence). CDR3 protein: CASSDLAEGIGELFF. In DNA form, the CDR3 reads TGCGCCAGCAGTGATTTAGCGGAGGGGATCGGGGAGCTGTTTTTT.

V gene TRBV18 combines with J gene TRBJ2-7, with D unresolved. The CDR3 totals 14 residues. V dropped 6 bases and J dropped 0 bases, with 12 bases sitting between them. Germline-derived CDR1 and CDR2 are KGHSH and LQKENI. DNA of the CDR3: TGTGCCAGCTCCCATTACGATGTCTCCTACGAGCAGTACTTC. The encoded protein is CASSHYDVSYEQYF.

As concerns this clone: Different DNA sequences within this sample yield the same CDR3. The CDR3 is CASSSRGTDTQYF. In nucleotides, the CDR3 is TGTGCCAGCAGTTCTCGAGGCACAGATACGCAGTATTTT. V usage is TRBV13 and J usage is TRBJ2-3; D remains unclear. The CDR3 has 13 amino acids. Germline V gives CDR1 PRHDT, CDR2 FYEKMQ (reference sequence). V was clipped by 6 bases and J by 1 base, with 8 bases between them.

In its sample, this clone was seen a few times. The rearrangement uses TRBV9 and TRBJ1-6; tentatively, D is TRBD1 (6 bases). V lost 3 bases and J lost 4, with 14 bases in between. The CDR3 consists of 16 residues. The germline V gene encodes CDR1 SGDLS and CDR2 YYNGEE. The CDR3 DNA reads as TGTGCCAGCAGCGAAAATTGGGACATTTATAATTCACCCCTCCACTTT. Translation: CASSENWDIYNSPLHF.

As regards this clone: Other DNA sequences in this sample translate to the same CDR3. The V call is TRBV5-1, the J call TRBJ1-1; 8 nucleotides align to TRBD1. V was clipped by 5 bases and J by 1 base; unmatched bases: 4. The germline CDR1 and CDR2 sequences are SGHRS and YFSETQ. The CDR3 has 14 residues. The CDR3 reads CASSSGQGNTEAFF. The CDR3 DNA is TGCGCCAGCAGTTCCGGACAGGGGAACACTGAAGCTTTCTTT.

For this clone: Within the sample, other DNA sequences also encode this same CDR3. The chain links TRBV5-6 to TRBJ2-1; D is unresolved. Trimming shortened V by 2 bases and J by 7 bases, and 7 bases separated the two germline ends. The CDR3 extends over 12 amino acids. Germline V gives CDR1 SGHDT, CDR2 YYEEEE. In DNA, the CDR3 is TGTGCCAGCAGCTTATTAGGGAATGAGCAGTTCTTC. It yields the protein CASSLLGNEQFF. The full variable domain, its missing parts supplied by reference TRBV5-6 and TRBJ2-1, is DAGVTQSPTHLIKTRGQQVTLRCSPKSGHDTVSWYQQALGQGPQFIFQYYEEEERQRGNFPDRFSGHQFPNYSSELNVNALLLGDSALYLCASSLLGNEQFFGPGTRLTVL.

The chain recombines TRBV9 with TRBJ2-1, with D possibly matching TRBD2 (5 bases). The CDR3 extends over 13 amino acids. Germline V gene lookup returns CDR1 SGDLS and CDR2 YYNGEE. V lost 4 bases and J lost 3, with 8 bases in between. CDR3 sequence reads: CASSPRDYNEQFF. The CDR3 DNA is TGTGCCAGCAGCCCCCGGGACTACAATGAGCAGTTCTTC. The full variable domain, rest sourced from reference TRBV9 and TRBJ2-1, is DSGVTQTPKHLITATGQRVTLRCSPRSGDLSVYWYQQSLDQGLQFLIQYYNGEERAKGNILERFSAQQFPDLHSELNLSSLELGDSALYFCASSPRDYNEQFFGPGTRLTVL.

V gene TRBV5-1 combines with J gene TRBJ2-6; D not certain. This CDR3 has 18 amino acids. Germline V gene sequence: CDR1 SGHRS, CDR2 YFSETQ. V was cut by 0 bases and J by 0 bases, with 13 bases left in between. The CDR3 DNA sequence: TGCGCCAGCAGCTTGGTTCGACGGCCCAGCTCTGGGGCCAACGTCCTGACTTTC. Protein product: CASSLVRRPSSGANVLTF.

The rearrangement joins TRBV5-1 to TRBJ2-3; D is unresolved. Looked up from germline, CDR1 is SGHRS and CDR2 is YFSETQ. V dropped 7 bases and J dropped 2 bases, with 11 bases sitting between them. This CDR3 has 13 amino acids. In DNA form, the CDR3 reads TGCGCCAGCCAGGATCTTACCACAGATACGCAGTATTTT. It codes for CASQDLTTDTQYF.

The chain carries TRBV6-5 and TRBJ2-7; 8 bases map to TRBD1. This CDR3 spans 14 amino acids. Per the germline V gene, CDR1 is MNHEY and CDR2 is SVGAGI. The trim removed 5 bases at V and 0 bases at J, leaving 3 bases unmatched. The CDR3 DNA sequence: TGTGCCAGCAGTAGGACAGGGAGCTCCTACGAGCAGTACTTC. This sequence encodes CASSRTGSSYEQYF.

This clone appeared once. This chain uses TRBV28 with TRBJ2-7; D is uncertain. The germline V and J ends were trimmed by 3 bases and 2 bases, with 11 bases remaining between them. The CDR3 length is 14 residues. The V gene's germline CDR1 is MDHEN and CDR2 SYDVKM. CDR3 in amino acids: CASSLTDTAYEQYF. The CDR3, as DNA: TGTGCCAGCAGTTTGACTGACACCGCCTACGAGCAGTACTTC.